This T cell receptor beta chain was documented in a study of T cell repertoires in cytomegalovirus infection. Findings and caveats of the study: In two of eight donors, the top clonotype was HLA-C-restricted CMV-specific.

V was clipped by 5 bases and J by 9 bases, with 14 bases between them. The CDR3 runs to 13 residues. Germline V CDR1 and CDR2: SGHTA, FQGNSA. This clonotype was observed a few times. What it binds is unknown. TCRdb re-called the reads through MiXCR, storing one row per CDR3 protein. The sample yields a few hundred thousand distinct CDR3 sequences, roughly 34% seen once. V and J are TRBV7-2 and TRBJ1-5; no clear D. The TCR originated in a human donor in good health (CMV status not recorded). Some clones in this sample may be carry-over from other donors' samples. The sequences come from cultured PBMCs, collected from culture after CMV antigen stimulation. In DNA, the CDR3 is TGTGCCAGCAGCCCCGTGGCTGCATCGCCCCAGCATTTT. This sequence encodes CASSPVAASPQHF. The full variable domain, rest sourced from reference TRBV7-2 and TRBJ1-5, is GAGVSQSPSNKVTEKGKDVELRCDPISGHTALYWYRQSLGQGLEFLIYFQGNSAPDKSGLPSDRFSAERTGGSVSTLTIQRTQQEDSAVYLCASSPVAASPQHFGDGTRLSIL.